This TCR beta chain was found in a study of OX40 agonist ivuxolimab in advanced cancers. Data came from immunoSEQ multiplex PCR; TCRdb stores just in-frame clones and leaves some out. In the table there are approximately 24,000 clones, about four fifths of which are singletons. The CDR3 is 18 residues long. The chain links TRBV21-1 to TRBJ2-1. TRBV21-1 is reported as a pseudogene. The sequenced sample was CD4+ or CD8+ T cells sorted from blood, obtained in a trial of the OX40 agonist ivuxolimab. This clonotype was sampled from an adult with an advanced solid tumor such as melanoma, head and neck, liver or kidney cancer. The CDR3 reads CASSRLRGEGAFHNEQFF. Here the CDR3 DNA reads TGTGCCAGCAGCAGACTAAGGGGGGAGGGGGCCTTTCACAATGAGCAGTTCTTC.